The sequence of this T cell receptor (beta chain) was determined in a study of T cell responses to AZD1222 COVID-19 vaccine. Overall study results and limits: Only a handful of people who got AZD1222 tested seropositive at baseline.

Worth noting for this clone: What it recognizes is unknown.

The table came from immunoSEQ multiplex PCR; TCRdb's copy has only in-frame clones and leaves some out. The table lists roughly 130,000 clones, around 92% of them singletons. The TCR comes from an adult in good health. The sample in question was peripheral blood, obtained on day 0 of AZD1222 vaccination.

The CDR3 DNA follows: TGTGCCAGCAGGGGAGATGGCAGCCAGACATTCTTC. It encodes CASRGDGSQTFF. This chain links TRBV6-5 with TRBJ2-1; TRBD2 might be the D (5 bases). Germline values: CDR1 MNHEY, CDR2 SVGAGI. With 6 bases removed from V and 16 bases from J, the gap between germline ends came to 19 bases. This CDR3 has 12 residues.